The 32 T cell receptor beta chains below all came from one sample that was sequenced in a study of T cells after yellow fever vaccination. TCRdb passed the 5' RACE reads through MiXCR, listing each CDR3 protein once. The sample includes 300,000 or so distinct CDR3 sequences, roughly 7.5% of them seen just once. The sequencing used PBMCs, collected roughly seven weeks after the first yellow fever vaccination. The receptors originated from a man between 18 and 35 years old who received the YFV17D yellow fever vaccine.

This clonotype was counted between two and nine times. The V and J genes are TRBV14 and TRBJ2-1; TRBD2 might be the D (5 bases). Germline V gene data show CDR1 as SGHDN and CDR2 as FVKESK. V was trimmed by 3 bases and J by 6 bases, leaving 15 bases between them. CDR3 size: 15 residues. The DNA for the CDR3 is TGTGCCAGCAGCCATCCGGAGGTCTCCCGCAATGAGCAGTTCTTC. Its protein product is CASSHPEVSRNEQFF.

In the case of this clonotype: A much larger clone lies one base from this, so it may be a read error. The chain has TRBV6-5 and TRBJ2-7; TRBD1 matches 7 bases. After removal of 3 bases from V and 1 base from J, the junction contained 9 bases not matched to a gene. The CDR3 has 16 amino acids. Germline lookup yields CDR1 MNHEY and CDR2 SVGAGI. The DNA of the CDR3 is TGTGCCAGCAGTTATGGGCGACAGGGATTGTCCTACGAGCAGTACTTC. Amino acid sequence: CASSYGRQGLSYEQYF.

The V and J genes are TRBV29-1 and TRBJ1-1; D remains ambiguous. Germline V gene data show CDR1 as SQVTM and CDR2 as ANQGSEA. This CDR3 has 13 residues. V was cut by 6 bases and J by 4 bases, with 15 bases left in between. The CDR3 DNA sequence: TGCAGCGTCAGGTCGGCTCTGGCCACTGAAGCTTTCTTT. Translating it yields CSVRSALATEAFF. Based on the CDR3 plus reference TRBV29-1 and TRBJ1-1, the full variable domain is SAVISQKPSRDICQRGTSLTIQCQVDSQVTMMFWYRQQPGQSLTLIATANQGSEATYESGFVIDKFPISRPNLTFSTLTVSNMSPEDSSIYLCSVRSALATEAFFGQGTRLTVV.

This clonotype has only a few counts. The chain uses TRBV7-9 and TRBJ1-1; no firm D call. Germline V gene sequence: CDR1 SEHNR, CDR2 FQNEAQ (reference sequence). V was pared by 2 bases and J by 6 bases, with 16 bases between. The length of the CDR3 is 15 residues. The DNA for the CDR3 is TGTGCCAGCAGCTTACTAGGTTCCACTATCGCTGAAGCTTTCTTT. It codes for CASSLLGSTIAEAFF.

This clonotype was seen a handful of times. Here the CDR3 DNA reads TGCGCCAGCAGCTTGGGGACAGCCAGGGGTTTCTACGAGCAGTACTTC. It encodes CASSLGTARGFYEQYF. The chain uses TRBV5-1 and TRBJ2-7; D is possibly TRBD1 (6 bases). V was pared by 0 bases and J by 3 bases, with 16 bases between. CDR1 SGHRS and CDR2 YFSETQ come from the germline V gene. The CDR3 consists of 16 residues.

The CDR3 region has the DNA TGTGCCAGCAGCCGATACGACCGGGGCGGTGGCTACACCTTC. It specifies CASSRYDRGGGYTF. The chain couples TRBV7-2 to TRBJ1-2; possible D gene TRBD1, 5 bases. From germline, CDR1 is SGHTA and CDR2 FQGNSA. The germline V and J ends were trimmed by 5 bases and 7 bases, with 17 bases remaining between them. The CDR3 is 14 amino acids.

V is TRBV6-1 and J is TRBJ1-3, with D perhaps matching TRBD1 (5 bases). V was shortened by 5 bases and J by 2 bases, with 16 bases between the two germline ends. CDR1 MNHNS and CDR2 SASEGT come from the germline V gene. The length of the CDR3 is 16 residues. The CDR3 here is CASSNLKGSAGNTIYF. The CDR3 DNA reads TGTGCCAGCAGTAATTTAAAGGGGTCCGCTGGAAACACCATATATTTT.

In this sample, this clonotype turned up a few times. The gene calls are TRBV20-1 and TRBJ1-5, with a tentative D call TRBD1 (6 bases). The CDR3 contains 14 residues. V lost 5 bases to trimming and J lost 1 base, with 12 bases between them. Germline assignment: CDR1 DFQATT and CDR2 SNEGSKA (reference sequence). The CDR3: CSAWGTLSNQPQHF. DNA of the CDR3: TGCAGTGCTTGGGGGACACTCAGCAATCAGCCCCAGCATTTT.

This clonotype occurred many times. CDR3 nucleotides: TGCGCCAGCAACCTCGGTGGGGTATCCTACGAGCAGTACTTC. Translation gives CASNLGGVSYEQYF. The chain combines TRBV5-1 with TRBJ2-7, with D unresolved. Germline V CDR1 and CDR2: SGHRS, YFSETQ. V shed 6 bases and J shed 1 base, with 14 bases lying between them. This CDR3 is built from 14 residues.

The V gene is TRBV10-3, the J gene TRBJ2-1; D may be TRBD1 (6 bases). Looked up from germline, CDR1 is ENHRY and CDR2 is SYGVKD. The germline V and J ends were trimmed by 5 bases and 5 bases, with 10 bases remaining between them. This CDR3 has 13 amino acids. This chain's CDR3 is CAISRQDDNEQFF. The CDR3 DNA sequence: TGTGCCATCAGTAGACAGGACGACAATGAGCAGTTCTTC.

The genes are TRBV6-5 and TRBJ2-1, with 8 bases aligning to TRBD2. V trimming: 5 bases; J trimming: 6 bases; junction bases outside the gene matches: 18. The CDR3 covers 18 residues. Per germline, CDR1 MNHEY and CDR2 SVGAGI. CDR3 in amino acids: CASSTRTAFGGASNEQFF. The DNA of the CDR3 is TGTGCCAGCAGTACCCGAACGGCATTCGGGGGGGCCAGCAATGAGCAGTTCTTC.

V usage is TRBV20-1 and J usage is TRBJ2-5; D remains unclear. The CDR3 has 15 residues. In germline, CDR1 is DFQATT, CDR2 SNEGSKA (reference sequence). V was shortened by 2 bases and J by 7 bases, with 20 bases between the two germline ends. The CDR3 DNA follows: TGCAGTGCTAGATCCCGGCGGCTACTCTCCGGGACCCAGTACTTC. Translation: CSARSRRLLSGTQYF.

This clonotype occurred many times. This chain connects TRBV18 to TRBJ1-2; 9 bases map to TRBD1. The CDR3 covers 13 residues. V trimming: 3 bases; J trimming: 8 bases; junction bases outside the gene matches: 4. The V gene's germline CDR1 is KGHSH and CDR2 LQKENI. Here the CDR3 DNA reads TGTGCCAGCTCACCCGGGACAGGGTACGGCTACACCTTC. It codes for CASSPGTGYGYTF.

The chain links TRBV5-4 to TRBJ2-7; D is uncertain. Per germline, CDR1 SGHNT and CDR2 YYREEE (reference sequence). Trimming stripped 4 bases from V and 4 bases from J, with 18 bases between. CDR3 size: 15 residues. The CDR3 coding sequence is TGTGCCAGCAGCCGACCCCCAGAGGTTGAATACGAGCAGTACTTC. Translated, it gives CASSRPPEVEYEQYF.

V usage is TRBV29-1 and J usage is TRBJ2-2; the match to TRBD2 covers 8 bases. V dropped 6 bases and J dropped 6; count of bases not matched to a gene: 9. The CDR3 is 14 residues long. The germline V gene encodes CDR1 SQVTM and CDR2 ANQGSEA. The CDR3 is CSVPRTSLPGELFF. CDR3 DNA sequence: TGCAGCGTGCCCCGGACTAGCCTCCCCGGGGAGCTGTTTTTT.

This clonotype was seen at least ten times. V and J are TRBV7-2 and TRBJ2-7, with 8 bases that match TRBD2. The CDR3 has 13 amino acids. J lost 1 base, V lost 10 bases, and 6 bases had no gene match. CDR1 and CDR2 from the germline V gene are SGHTA and FQGNSA. In DNA, the CDR3 is TGTGCCACCACGACTAGCGATTCCTACGAGCAGTACTTC. Protein product: CATTTSDSYEQYF.

This clonotype was counted only a few times. The chain combines TRBV5-1 with TRBJ2-3, with D unclear. Per the germline V gene, CDR1 is SGHRS and CDR2 is YFSETQ. V dropped 2 bases and J dropped 0 bases, with 13 bases sitting between them. The CDR3 runs 16 residues. CDR3 sequence (DNA): TGCGCCAGCAGCTTTTGGCTTCCACCTAGCACAGATACGCAGTATTTT. Amino acid sequence: CASSFWLPPSTDTQYF.

The chain's CDR3 is CSVPTGGTDTQYF. DNA for the CDR3: TGCAGTGTCCCGACAGGTGGCACAGATACGCAGTATTTT. The genes are TRBV20-1 and TRBJ2-3; D is perhaps TRBD1 (6 bases). Trimming cost V 7 bases and J 1 base, with 12 bases left between them. The CDR3 has 13 amino acids. From germline, CDR1 is DFQATT and CDR2 SNEGSKA (reference sequence).

The table lists this clonotype with many counts. In DNA, the CDR3 is TGTGCCAGCTCACCAACCGGGGGGGAGCAGTTCTTC. It yields the protein CASSPTGGEQFF. The chain is built from TRBV18 and TRBJ2-1, with 7 nucleotides matching TRBD2. The trim removed 2 bases at V and 10 bases at J, leaving 2 bases unmatched. This CDR3 region has 12 residues. Per the germline V gene, CDR1 is KGHSH and CDR2 is LQKENI.

This clonotype was recorded a few times. V usage is TRBV10-3 and J usage is TRBJ2-3, with 9 bases that match TRBD2. The V gene's germline CDR1 is ENHRY and CDR2 SYGVKD. The CDR3 totals 14 residues. V shed 10 bases, J shed 4 bases, and the junction held 9 bases outside the gene matches. CDR3 residues: CATLPGGGADTQYF. In nucleotides, the CDR3 is TGTGCCACCCTGCCAGGCGGGGGGGCAGATACGCAGTATTTT.

Ten or more counts support this clonotype. V usage is TRBV20-1 and J usage is TRBJ1-2; 7 nucleotides match TRBD1. Per germline, CDR1 DFQATT and CDR2 SNEGSKA (reference sequence). The V and J ends lost 5 bases and 14 bases, in that order; junction bases with no gene match: 8. CDR3 length equals 10 residues. The CDR3, as DNA: TGCAGTGCTGAAAGGGGGCGAGTAACCTTC. Its translation is CSAERGRVTF.

This clonotype appeared a few times. The chain couples TRBV4-2 to TRBJ2-7; D not certain. V lost 0 bases, J lost 0 bases, and 6 bases lay in between. Germline values: CDR1 LGHNA, CDR2 YNFKEQ. This CDR3 is 14 amino acids long. The chain's CDR3 is CASSQDWLSYEQYF. The CDR3 DNA reads TGTGCCAGCAGCCAAGATTGGCTCTCCTACGAGCAGTACTTC.

This clonotype appeared a few times. The V call is TRBV5-6, the J call TRBJ1-1, with TRBD1 matching over 8 bases. Germline values: CDR1 SGHDT, CDR2 YYEEEE. V shed 5 bases and J 1 base; nucleotides not matched to a gene: 4. The CDR3 has 14 amino acids. In DNA, the CDR3 is TGTGCCAGCAGGTGGACAGGGCAGAACACTGAAGCTTTCTTT. Residues: CASRWTGQNTEAFF. The whole variable domain, filled in from reference TRBV5-6 and TRBJ1-1, reads DAGVTQSPTHLIKTRGQQVTLRCSPKSGHDTVSWYQQALGQGPQFIFQYYEEEERQRGNFPDRFSGHQFPNYSSELNVNALLLGDSALYLCASRWTGQNTEAFFGQGTRLTVV.

The chain links TRBV5-1 to TRBJ2-7; D is unclear. V gave up 0 bases and J gave up 0 bases, with 7 bases separating them. The V gene's germline CDR1 is SGHRS and CDR2 YFSETQ. This CDR3 comprises 14 residues. The CDR3 region is CASSLGLGSYEQYV. The CDR3 DNA sequence: TGCGCCAGCAGCTTGGGGCTAGGCTCCTACGAGCAGTACGTC.

The chain carries TRBV5-1 and TRBJ1-1; the D is unclear. The ends were cut back, 2 bases at V and 5 bases at J, with 19 bases in the middle. Looked up from germline, CDR1 is SGHRS and CDR2 is YFSETQ. CDR3 length: 16 amino acids. The CDR3 DNA reads as TGCGCCAGCAGCTTTGGATGGGCACAACGCCGGACTGAAGCTTTCTTT. As protein: CASSFGWAQRRTEAFF.

This clonotype occurred a few times. J is TRBJ2-1 and V is TRBV3-1; TRBD2 agrees at 9 bases. V was clipped by 7 bases and J by 8 bases; unmatched bases: 6. This CDR3 has 13 amino acids. The germline gives CDR1 LGHDT, CDR2 YNNKEL (reference sequence). The CDR3 DNA follows: TGTGCCAGCAACCCTAGCGGGGACGATGAGCAGTTCTTC. Protein sequence: CASNPSGDDEQFF.

Ten or more counts support this clonotype. The gene calls are TRBV12-3 or TRBV12-4 and TRBJ1-5; D call uncertain. Trimming removed 2 bases from V and 3 bases from J, with 5 bases in between. The CDR3 length is 13 residues. Written as DNA, the CDR3 is TGTGCCAGCAGTTTACGGGTCAATCAGCCCCAGCATTTT. It encodes CASSLRVNQPQHF.

The sample holds a few counts of this clonotype. The chain carries TRBV5-6 and TRBJ2-1; 9 nucleotides agree with TRBD1. Germline CDR1 SGHDT, CDR2 YYEEEE. The CDR3 sequence is 14 residues long. Unmatched junction bases numbered 10, after V lost 7 bases and J lost 8 bases. DNA of the CDR3: TGTGCCAGCGCCCGCGGGACAGGGTGGCATGAGCAGTTCTTC. Translated, it gives CASARGTGWHEQFF.

The sample holds a few counts of this clonotype. The chain recombines TRBV6-6 with TRBJ2-1; D perhaps matches TRBD1 (5 bases). The germline CDR1 and CDR2 sequences are MNHNY and SVGAGI (reference sequence). This CDR3 has 12 residues. V lost 5 bases, J lost 9 bases, and 11 bases lay in between. CDR3 DNA: TGTGCCAGCAGTAGGGGCGTTGGTGAGCAGTTCTTC. As protein: CASSRGVGEQFF.

The chain couples TRBV3-1 to TRBJ1-4; TRBD1 is a possible D gene (5 bases). Germline V gene data show CDR1 as LGHDT and CDR2 as YNNKEL (reference sequence). Trimming removed 2 bases from V and 14 bases from J, with 21 bases in between. There are 15 residues in the CDR3. CDR3 loop: CASSQQGPLMKRLFF. DNA for the CDR3: TGTGCCAGCAGCCAACAGGGACCGCTAATGAAAAGGCTGTTTTTT.

This clonotype was picked up many times. The V and J genes are TRBV9 and TRBJ1-1; possibly TRBD1 for D (5 bases). This CDR3 is built from 16 residues. CDR1 SGDLS and CDR2 YYNGEE come from the germline V gene. Trimming pared 3 bases from V and 0 bases from J, leaving 15 bases between. CDR3 protein: CASSGGGLAMNTEAFF. In DNA form, the CDR3 reads TGTGCCAGCAGCGGTGGGGGTCTGGCCATGAACACTGAAGCTTTCTTT.

This clonotype was seen more than once but under ten times. V is TRBV7-3 and J is TRBJ2-2; D gene unclear. The germline gives CDR1 SGHTA, CDR2 FQGTGA. V was pared by 1 base and J by 0 bases, with 18 bases between. The CDR3 contains 19 residues. The CDR3 loop reads CASSLITVRRAANTGELFF. CDR3 coding DNA: TGTGCCAGCAGCTTAATCACCGTCCGAAGGGCCGCGAACACCGGGGAGCTGTTTTTT.